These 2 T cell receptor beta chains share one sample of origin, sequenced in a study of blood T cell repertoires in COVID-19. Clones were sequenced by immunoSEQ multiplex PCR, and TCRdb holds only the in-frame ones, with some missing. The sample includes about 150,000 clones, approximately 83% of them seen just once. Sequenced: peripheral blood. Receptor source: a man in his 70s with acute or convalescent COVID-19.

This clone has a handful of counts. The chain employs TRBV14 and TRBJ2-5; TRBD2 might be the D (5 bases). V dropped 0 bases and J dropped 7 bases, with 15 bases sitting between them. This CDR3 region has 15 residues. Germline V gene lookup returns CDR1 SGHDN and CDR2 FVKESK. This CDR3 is CASSQDVDERGTQYF. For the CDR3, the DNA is TGTGCCAGCAGCCAAGATGTGGACGAACGGGGGACCCAGTACTTC.

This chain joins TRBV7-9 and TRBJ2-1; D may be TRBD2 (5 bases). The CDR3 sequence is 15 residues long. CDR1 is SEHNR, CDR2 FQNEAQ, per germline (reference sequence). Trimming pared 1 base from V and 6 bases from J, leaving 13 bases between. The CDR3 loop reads CASSLDWERGNEQFF. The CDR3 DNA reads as TGTGCCAGCAGCTTAGACTGGGAGCGCGGCAATGAGCAGTTCTTC.